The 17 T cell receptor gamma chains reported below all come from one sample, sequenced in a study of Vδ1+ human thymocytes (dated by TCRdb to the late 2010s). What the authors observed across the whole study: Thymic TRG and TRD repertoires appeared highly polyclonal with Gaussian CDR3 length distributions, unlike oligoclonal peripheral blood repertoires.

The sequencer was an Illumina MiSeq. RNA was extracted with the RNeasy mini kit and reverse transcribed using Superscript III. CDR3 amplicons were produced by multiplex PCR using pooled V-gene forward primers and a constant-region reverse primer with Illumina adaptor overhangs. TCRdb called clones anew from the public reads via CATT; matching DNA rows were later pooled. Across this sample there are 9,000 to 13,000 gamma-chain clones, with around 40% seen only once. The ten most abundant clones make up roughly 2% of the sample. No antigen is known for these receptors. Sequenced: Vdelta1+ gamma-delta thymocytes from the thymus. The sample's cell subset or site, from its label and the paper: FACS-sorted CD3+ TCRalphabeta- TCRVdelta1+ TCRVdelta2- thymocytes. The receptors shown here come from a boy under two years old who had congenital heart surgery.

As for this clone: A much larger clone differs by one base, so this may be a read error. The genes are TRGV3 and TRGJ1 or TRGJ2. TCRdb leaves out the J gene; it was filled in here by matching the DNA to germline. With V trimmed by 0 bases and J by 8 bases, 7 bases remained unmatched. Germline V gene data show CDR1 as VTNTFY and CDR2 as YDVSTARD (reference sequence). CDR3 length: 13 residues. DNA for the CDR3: TGTGCCACCTGGGACAGGCCGGGTCATAAGAAACTCTTT. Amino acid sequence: CATWDRPGHKKLF.

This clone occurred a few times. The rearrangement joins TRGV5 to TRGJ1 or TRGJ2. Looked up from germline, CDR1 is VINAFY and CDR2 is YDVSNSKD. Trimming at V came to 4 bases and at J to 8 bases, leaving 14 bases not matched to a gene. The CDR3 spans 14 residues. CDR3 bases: TGTGCCACCTGGGAGGACACAGGGATTAATAAGAAACTCTTT. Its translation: CATWEDTGINKKLF.

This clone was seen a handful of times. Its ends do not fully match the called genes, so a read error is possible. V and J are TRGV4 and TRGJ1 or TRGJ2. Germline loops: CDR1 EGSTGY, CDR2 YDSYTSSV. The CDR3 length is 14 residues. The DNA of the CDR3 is TGTGCCACCTGGGGTGGGCGAGGGGGTTATAAGAAACTCTTT. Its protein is CATWGGRGGYKKLF.

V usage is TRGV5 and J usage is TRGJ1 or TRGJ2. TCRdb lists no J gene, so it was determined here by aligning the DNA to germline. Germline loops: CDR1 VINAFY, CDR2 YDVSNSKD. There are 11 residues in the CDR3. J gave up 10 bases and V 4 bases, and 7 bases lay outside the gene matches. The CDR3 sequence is CATWEKGKKLF. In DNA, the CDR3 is TGTGCCACCTGGGAAAAAGGGAAGAAACTCTTT.

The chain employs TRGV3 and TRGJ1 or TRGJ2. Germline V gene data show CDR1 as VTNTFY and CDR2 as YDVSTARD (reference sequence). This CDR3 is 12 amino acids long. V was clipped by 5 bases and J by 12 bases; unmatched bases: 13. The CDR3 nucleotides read TGTGCCACCTGGGGGCGGAGGGAAAGGAAACTCTTT. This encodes CATWGRRERKLF.

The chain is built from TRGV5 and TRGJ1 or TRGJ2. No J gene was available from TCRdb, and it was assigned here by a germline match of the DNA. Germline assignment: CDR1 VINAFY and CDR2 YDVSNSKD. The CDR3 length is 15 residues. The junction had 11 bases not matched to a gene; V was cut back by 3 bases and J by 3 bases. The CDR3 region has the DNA TGTGCCACCTGGGACCGGAAAGGCGTTTATTATAAGAAACTCTTT. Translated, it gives CATWDRKGVYYKKLF.

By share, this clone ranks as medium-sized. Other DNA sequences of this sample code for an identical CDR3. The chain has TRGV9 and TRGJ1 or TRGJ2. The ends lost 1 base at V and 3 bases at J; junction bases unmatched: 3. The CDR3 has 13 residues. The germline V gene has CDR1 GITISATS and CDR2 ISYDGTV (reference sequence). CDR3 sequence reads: CALWEVLYYKKLF. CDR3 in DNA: TGTGCCTTGTGGGAGGTCCTTTATTATAAGAAACTCTTT.

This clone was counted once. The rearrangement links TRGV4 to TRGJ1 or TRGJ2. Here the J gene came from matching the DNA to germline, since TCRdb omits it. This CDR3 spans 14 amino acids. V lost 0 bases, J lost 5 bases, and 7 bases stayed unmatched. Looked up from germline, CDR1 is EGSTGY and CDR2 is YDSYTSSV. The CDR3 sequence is CATWDGRLDYKKLF. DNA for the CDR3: TGTGCCACCTGGGATGGGCGGTTGGATTATAAGAAACTCTTT.

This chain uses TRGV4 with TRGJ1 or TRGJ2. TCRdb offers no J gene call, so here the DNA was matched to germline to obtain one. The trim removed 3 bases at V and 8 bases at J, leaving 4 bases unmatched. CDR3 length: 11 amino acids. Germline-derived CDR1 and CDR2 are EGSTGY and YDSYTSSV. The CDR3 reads CATWDTNKKLF. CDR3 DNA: TGTGCCACCTGGGATACCAATAAGAAACTCTTT.

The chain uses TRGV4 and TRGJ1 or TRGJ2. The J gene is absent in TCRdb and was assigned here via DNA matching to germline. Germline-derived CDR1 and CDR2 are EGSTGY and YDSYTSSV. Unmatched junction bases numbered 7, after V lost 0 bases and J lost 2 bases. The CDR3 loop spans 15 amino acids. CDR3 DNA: TGTGCCACCTGGGATGGGTCGGGAGATTATTATAAGAAACTCTTT. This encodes CATWDGSGDYYKKLF.

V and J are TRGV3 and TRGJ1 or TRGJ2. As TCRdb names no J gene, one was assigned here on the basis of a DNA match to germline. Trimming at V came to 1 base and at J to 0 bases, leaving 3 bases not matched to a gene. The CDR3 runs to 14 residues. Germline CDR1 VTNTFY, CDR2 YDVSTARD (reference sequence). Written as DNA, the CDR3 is TGTGCCACCTGGGACAGCGAGAATTATTATAAGAAACTCTTT. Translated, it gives CATWDSENYYKKLF.

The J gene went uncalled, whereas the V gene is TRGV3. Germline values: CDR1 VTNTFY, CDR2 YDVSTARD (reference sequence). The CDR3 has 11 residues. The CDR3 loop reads CATWDRPRELF. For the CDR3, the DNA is TGTGCCACCTGGGACAGGCCAAGGGAACTCTTT.

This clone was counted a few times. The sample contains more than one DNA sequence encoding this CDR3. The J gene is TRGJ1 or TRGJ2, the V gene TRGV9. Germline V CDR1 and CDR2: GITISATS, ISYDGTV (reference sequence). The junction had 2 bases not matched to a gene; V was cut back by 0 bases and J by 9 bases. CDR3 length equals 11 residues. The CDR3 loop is CALWEVIKKLF. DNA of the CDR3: TGTGCCTTGTGGGAGGTGATTAAGAAACTCTTT.

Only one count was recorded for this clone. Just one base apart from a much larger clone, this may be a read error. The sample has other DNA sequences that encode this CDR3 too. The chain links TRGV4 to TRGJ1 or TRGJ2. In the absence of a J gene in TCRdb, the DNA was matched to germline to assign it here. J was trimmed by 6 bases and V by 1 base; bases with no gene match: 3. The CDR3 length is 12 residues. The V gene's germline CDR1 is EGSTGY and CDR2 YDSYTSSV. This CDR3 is CATWDGSYKKLF. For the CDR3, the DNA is TGTGCCACCTGGGATGGTTCTTATAAGAAACTCTTT.

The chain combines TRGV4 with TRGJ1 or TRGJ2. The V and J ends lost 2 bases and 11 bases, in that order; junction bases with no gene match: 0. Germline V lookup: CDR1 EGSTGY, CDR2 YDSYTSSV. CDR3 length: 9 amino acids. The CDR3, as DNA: TGTGCCACCTGGGATGAGAAACTCTTT. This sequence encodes CATWDEKLF.

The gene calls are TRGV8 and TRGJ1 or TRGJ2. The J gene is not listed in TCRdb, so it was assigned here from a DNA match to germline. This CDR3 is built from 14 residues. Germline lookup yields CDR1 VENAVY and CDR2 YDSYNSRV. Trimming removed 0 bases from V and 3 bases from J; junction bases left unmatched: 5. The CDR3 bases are TGTGCCACCTGGGATAGGCCGGGTTATTATAAGAAACTCTTT. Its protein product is CATWDRPGYYKKLF.

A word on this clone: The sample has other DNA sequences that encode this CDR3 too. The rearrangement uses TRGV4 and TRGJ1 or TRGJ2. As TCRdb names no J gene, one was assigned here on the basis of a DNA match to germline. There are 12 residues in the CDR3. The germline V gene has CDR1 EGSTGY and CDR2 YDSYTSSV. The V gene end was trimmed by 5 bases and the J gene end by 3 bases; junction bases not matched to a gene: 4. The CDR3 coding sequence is TGTGCCACCTGGGGTCTTTATTATAAGAAACTCTTT. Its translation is CATWGLYYKKLF.